The clone carrying this T cell receptor beta chain was seen at least ten times. The antigen is not known. Bulk libraries came from a prior protocol with listed TCR primers. TCRdb itself ran the PCR reads through MiXCR, one entry per CDR3 protein. Seen here are about 510,000 distinct CDR3 sequences, approximately 25% observed once, and the top ten hold just over 0.75%. The germline V gene has CDR1 SGHKS and CDR2 YYEKEE (reference sequence). Trimming took 4 bases from V and 0 from J; bases not matched to a gene: 7. The CDR3 has 17 residues. This entry belongs to a study of molecular identifiers for immune sequencing clone quantification. General observations from the study: Spiked-in Jurkat TCR RNA corresponding to one cell was reported as detectable against roughly 1 million naive cells.

The naive CD8 libraries originated from between roughly 20,000 and 1,000,000 sorted cells and drew on 10%, 30% or 50% RNA. Naive CD8 T cells were FACS-sorted by CD8+CD4-CCR7+CD45RA+ markers. The chain uses TRBV5-5 and TRBJ2-6, with TRBD1 identical over 7 bases. The sequence came from a human donor in good health. Some libraries in this study had Jurkat cell RNA spiked in. The specimen sequenced was naive CD8+ T cells from blood, with Jurkat cell RNA spiked in. Stated subset: FACS-sorted CD8+CD4-CCR7+CD45RA+ naive T cells. CDR3 in DNA: TGTGCCAGCAGCCCAGGACAGGTCAGCTCTGGGGCCAACGTCCTGACTTTC. Translated: CASSPGQVSSGANVLTF.